The T cell receptor beta chain under discussion was sequenced for a study of OX40 agonist ivuxolimab in advanced cancers. In the study overall: In this trial design, patients received ivuxolimab intravenously at 0.01 to 10 mg/kg every 2 weeks. Each dose-escalation patient presented with hepatocellular carcinoma, melanoma, renal cell or head and neck cancer. Mean age around 64 years, range roughly 20 to 85; 82.7% male.

The table lists this clone with a few counts. Antigen specificity is unknown. Using immunoSEQ multiplex PCR, the repertoire was profiled, and TCRdb retains in-frame clones only, with some absent. The sample shows over 70,000 clones, 80% to 90% of them seen only once. The germline V gene encodes CDR1 MNHNS and CDR2 SASEGT. This CDR3 region has 17 residues. Trimming removed 0 bases at V and 3 bases at J, with 15 bases between. Whole-study results and caveats: Dose levels from 0.1 to 3.0 mg/kg saw CD4+ and CD8+ blood T cells expand clonally by week 6.

This specimen consisted of CD4+ or CD8+ T cells sorted from blood, obtained in a trial of the OX40 agonist ivuxolimab. This clonotype originated in an adult with an advanced solid tumor such as melanoma, head and neck, liver or kidney cancer. V gene TRBV6-1 combines with J gene TRBJ1-3; weak D call: TRBD1 (5 bases). CDR3 residues: CASSEAPRGLGGNTIYF. The CDR3 DNA sequence: TGTGCCAGCAGTGAAGCTCCCCGGGGACTTGGTGGAAACACCATATATTTT.